This T cell receptor (beta chain) was obtained from a study of cytomegalovirus exposure and HLA in healthy donors. Study observations and caveats: The investigators catalogued 150 to 200 TCR beta chains as cytomegalovirus-associated. In a later analysis, the majority of CMV-associated beta chains seemingly showed HLA restriction.

Primers: 60 Vbeta forward and 13 Jbeta reverse. Method: immunoSEQ multiplex PCR; TCRdb's copy keeps in-frame clones and lacks some. The sample lists about 190,000 clones; 60% to 85% were seen once. Concerning this clone: Antigen specificity is unknown.

Sequencing used PBMCs. This sequence originates from a woman under 30 in good health and CMV-seronegative.

The CDR3 spells CASSWMWTGAEAFF. The CDR3, as DNA: TGTGCCAGCAGCTGGATGTGGACAGGGGCTGAAGCTTTCTTT. The gene calls are TRBV5-6 and TRBJ1-1; 9 bases agree with TRBD1. J was trimmed by 6 bases and V by 3 bases; bases with no gene match: 6. The V gene's germline CDR1 is SGHDT and CDR2 YYEEEE. The CDR3 loop spans 14 amino acids.